These 13 T cell receptor beta chains share one sample of origin, sequenced in a study of CD8 T cells in Susac syndrome. Reverse transcription used about 0.45 to 1 ug RNA and random hexamers. TCRdb re-derived calls from the immunoSEQ multiplex PCR reads in MiXCR, one entry per CDR3 protein. This sample has about 80,000 distinct CDR3 sequences, with nearly 95% found just once. The specimen was CD8+ T cells from PBMCs. The receptors were sampled from a human donor with Susac syndrome.

This chain joins TRBV29-1 and TRBJ1-1, with 9 bases lining up with TRBD1. The CDR3 covers 14 residues. The germline V gene encodes CDR1 SQVTM and CDR2 ANQGSEA. V lost 7 bases to trimming and J lost 0 bases; unmatched junction nucleotides: 6. The CDR3 DNA is TGCAGCGCCCGGACAGGGGTAATGAACACTGAAGCTTTCTTT. Translated: CSARTGVMNTEAFF.

The chain is built from TRBV20-1 and TRBJ2-2; D tentatively fits TRBD1 or TRBD2 (5 bases each). Germline V lookup: CDR1 DFQATT, CDR2 SNEGSKA (reference sequence). Trimming shortened V by 0 bases and J by 6 bases, and 23 bases separated the two germline ends. The length of the CDR3 is 18 residues. The CDR3 spells CSARELFLHTGSAGELFF. As DNA, the CDR3 is TGCAGTGCTAGAGAACTATTCCTGCACACAGGTAGCGCCGGGGAGCTGTTTTTT.

V usage is TRBV20-1 and J usage is TRBJ2-3; the D gene is possibly TRBD2 (5 bases). The V gene lost 0 bases and the J gene lost 2 bases, with 15 bases spanning the gap. CDR1 and CDR2 from the germline V gene are DFQATT and SNEGSKA (reference sequence). The CDR3 extends over 16 amino acids. CDR3 in amino acids: CSARDRWTENTDTQYF. The CDR3 bases are TGCAGTGCTAGAGATCGGTGGACTGAAAACACAGATACGCAGTATTTT.

The V call is TRBV25-1, the J call TRBJ2-7, with TRBD2 identical over 8 bases. The CDR3 is 13 residues long. Per germline, CDR1 MGHDK and CDR2 SYGVNS. J gave up 5 bases and V 5 bases, and 5 bases lay outside the gene matches. CDR3 sequence: CASSRGGSDEQYF. CDR3 nucleotide sequence: TGTGCCAGCAGTCGGGGGGGTTCGGACGAGCAGTACTTC.

V usage is TRBV25-1 and J usage is TRBJ2-7; D possibly corresponds to TRBD2 (5 bases). The germline gives CDR1 MGHDK, CDR2 SYGVNS. The CDR3 extends over 13 amino acids. With 1 base removed from V and 4 bases from J, the gap between germline ends came to 8 bases. CDR3 nucleotide sequence: TGTGCCAGCAGTGAATCAGGAGGTTACGAGCAGTACTTC. Translation gives CASSESGGYEQYF.

The CDR3 bases are TGCAGTGCCCTGACTAGCGGGAGATGGAGCTCCTACGAGCAGTACTTC. This codes for CSALTSGRWSSYEQYF. The chain uses TRBV20-1 and TRBJ2-7; TRBD2 agrees at 12 bases. Germline V gene lookup returns CDR1 DFQATT and CDR2 SNEGSKA (reference sequence). V shed 6 bases, J shed 0 bases, and the junction held 9 bases outside the gene matches. The CDR3 is 16 residues long.

The chain uses TRBV6-2 or TRBV6-3 and TRBJ2-1, with 7 positions matching TRBD1. J was trimmed by 4 bases and V by 2 bases; bases with no gene match: 5. In germline, CDR1 is MNHEY, CDR2 SVGEGT. The CDR3 consists of 15 residues. CDR3 in amino acids: CASSYVEGAYNEQFF. In DNA, the CDR3 is TGTGCCAGCAGTTACGTAGAGGGGGCTTACAATGAGCAGTTCTTC.

V usage is TRBV7-2 and J usage is TRBJ1-2; D is unclear. CDR1 and CDR2 (germline): SGHTA, FQGNSA. Trimming cost V 6 bases and J 10 bases, with 15 bases left between them. The CDR3 extends over 12 amino acids. CDR3 coding DNA: TGTGCCAGCAGTGACCAATCGCTTCTCTACACCTTC. This translates into CASSDQSLLYTF.

The chain is built from TRBV5-1 and TRBJ2-3, with D hard to call. Trimming pared 6 bases from V and 5 bases from J, leaving 10 bases between. The CDR3 runs 12 residues. Germline V gene lookup returns CDR1 SGHRS and CDR2 YFSETQ. The CDR3 coding sequence is TGCGCCAGCATCGTGCGGCGAGATACGCAGTATTTT. It codes for CASIVRRDTQYF.

The rearrangement links TRBV5-6 to TRBJ2-7; D not certain. The V end lost 1 base, the J end lost 1 base, and 9 bases lay between the germline ends. CDR1 and CDR2 (germline): SGHDT, YYEEEE. The CDR3 consists of 14 residues. DNA of the CDR3: TGTGCCAGCAGCTTGATCGACTTTTCCTACGAGCAGTACTTC. This encodes CASSLIDFSYEQYF. Drawing the rest from reference TRBV5-6 and TRBJ2-7, the complete variable domain is DAGVTQSPTHLIKTRGQQVTLRCSPKSGHDTVSWYQQALGQGPQFIFQYYEEEERQRGNFPDRFSGHQFPNYSSELNVNALLLGDSALYLCASSLIDFSYEQYFGPGTRLTVT.

This chain links TRBV21-1 with TRBJ1-5; the table gives TRBD1 as D, unverified against the DNA. TRBV21-1 is shown as a pseudogene. The CDR3 runs 14 residues. The CDR3 here is CASSPGTPYQPQHF. In nucleotides, the CDR3 is TGTGCCAGCAGCCCTGGGACGCCTTATCAGCCCCAGCATTTT.

CDR3 nucleotide sequence: TGTGCCAGCAGCTTAGACAGGGTAGCGGGGAGCTTCTACAATGAGCAGTTCTTC. Translation gives CASSLDRVAGSFYNEQFF. The rearrangement links TRBV7-9 to TRBJ2-1, with TRBD2 matching over 8 bases. The CDR3 loop spans 18 amino acids. The ends lost 1 base at V and 3 bases at J; junction bases unmatched: 11. CDR1 is SEHNR, CDR2 FQNEAQ, per germline (reference sequence).

This chain joins TRBV4-3 and TRBJ1-1, with D possibly matching TRBD1 (6 bases). Germline assignment: CDR1 LGHNA and CDR2 YSLEER. The V end lost 6 bases, the J end lost 1 base, and 15 bases lay between the germline ends. The CDR3 loop spans 15 amino acids. CDR3 sequence reads: CASSPGEDRNTEAFF. CDR3 DNA sequence: TGCGCCAGCAGTCCAGGGGAGGATAGGAACACTGAAGCTTTCTTT.